This TCR beta chain is drawn from a study of blood T cell repertoires in COVID-19. Study as a whole: Sites across the United States, Italy and Spain contributed samples from acute and convalescent COVID-19.

Method: immunoSEQ multiplex PCR; TCRdb's copy keeps in-frame clones and lacks some. The data contain over 85,000 clones, roughly nine tenths of them seen just once; the ten biggest clones take up about 5.7%. CDR3 length: 16 amino acids. Germline CDR1 ENHRY, CDR2 SYGVKD. V was trimmed by 7 bases and J by 4 bases, leaving 23 bases between them. The genes are TRBV10-3 and TRBJ2-7; D is perhaps TRBD2 (6 bases). The source of this sequence is a woman in her fifties or sixties with COVID-19, enrolled during active disease. The source material was peripheral blood. Here the CDR3 reads CAIKGGSGDIEYEQYF. In DNA, the CDR3 is TGTGCCATCAAGGGAGGATCCGGGGATATTGAGTACGAGCAGTACTTC.